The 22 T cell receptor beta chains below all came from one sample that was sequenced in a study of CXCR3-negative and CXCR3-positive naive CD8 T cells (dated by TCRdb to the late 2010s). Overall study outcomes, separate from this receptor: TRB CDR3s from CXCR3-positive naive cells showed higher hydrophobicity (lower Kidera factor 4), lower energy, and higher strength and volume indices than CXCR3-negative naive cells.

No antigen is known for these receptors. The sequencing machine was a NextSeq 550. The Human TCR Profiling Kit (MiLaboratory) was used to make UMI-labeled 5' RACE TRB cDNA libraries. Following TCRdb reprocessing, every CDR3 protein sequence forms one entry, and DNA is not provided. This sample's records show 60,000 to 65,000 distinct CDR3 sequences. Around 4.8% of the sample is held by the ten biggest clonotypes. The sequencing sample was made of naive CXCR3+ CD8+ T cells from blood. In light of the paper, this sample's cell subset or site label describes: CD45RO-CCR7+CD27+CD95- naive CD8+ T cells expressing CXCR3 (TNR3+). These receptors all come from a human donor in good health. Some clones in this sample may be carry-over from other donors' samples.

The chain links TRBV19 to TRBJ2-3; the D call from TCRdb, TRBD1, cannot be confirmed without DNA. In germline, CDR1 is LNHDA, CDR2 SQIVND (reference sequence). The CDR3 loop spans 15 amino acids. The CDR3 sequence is CASSIDDSRTDTQYF.

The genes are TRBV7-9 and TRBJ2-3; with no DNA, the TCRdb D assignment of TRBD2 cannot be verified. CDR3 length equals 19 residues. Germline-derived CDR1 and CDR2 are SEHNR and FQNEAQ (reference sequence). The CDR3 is CASSARLAGGPEASDTQYF. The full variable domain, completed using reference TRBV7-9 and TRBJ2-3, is DTGVSQNPRHKITKRGQNVTFRCDPISEHNRLYWYRQTLGQGPEFLTYFQNEAQLEKSRLLSDRFSAERPKGSFSTLEIQRTEQGDSAMYLCASSARLAGGPEASDTQYFGPGTRLTVL.

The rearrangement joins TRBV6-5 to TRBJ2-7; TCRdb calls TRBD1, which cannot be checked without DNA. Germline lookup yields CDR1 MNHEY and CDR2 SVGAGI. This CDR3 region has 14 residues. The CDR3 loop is CASSTSGGAYEQYF.

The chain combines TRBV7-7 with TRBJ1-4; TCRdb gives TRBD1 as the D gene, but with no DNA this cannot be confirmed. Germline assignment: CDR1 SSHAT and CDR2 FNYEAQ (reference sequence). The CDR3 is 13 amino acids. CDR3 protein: CASSTGTGEKLFF.

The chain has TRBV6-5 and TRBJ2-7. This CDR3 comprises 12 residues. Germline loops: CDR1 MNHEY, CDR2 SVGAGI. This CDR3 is CASSFNIYEQYF.

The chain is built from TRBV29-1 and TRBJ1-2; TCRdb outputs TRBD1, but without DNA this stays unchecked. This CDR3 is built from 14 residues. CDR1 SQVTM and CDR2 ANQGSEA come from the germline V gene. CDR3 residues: CSVGTWTGTAGYTF.

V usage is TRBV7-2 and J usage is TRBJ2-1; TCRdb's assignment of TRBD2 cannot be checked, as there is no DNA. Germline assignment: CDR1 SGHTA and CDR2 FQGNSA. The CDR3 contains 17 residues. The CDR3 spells CASSLELGGLAGHEQFF.

CDR3 protein: CASSIIEGGTEAFF. V gene TRBV19 combines with J gene TRBJ1-1; the D gene TCRdb calls, TRBD1, cannot be checked with no DNA. The CDR3 has 14 residues. CDR1 and CDR2 (germline): LNHDA, SQIVND (reference sequence).

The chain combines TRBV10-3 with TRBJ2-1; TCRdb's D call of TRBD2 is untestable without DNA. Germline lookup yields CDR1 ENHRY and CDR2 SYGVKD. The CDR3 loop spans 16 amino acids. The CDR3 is CAISGTSGRSYNEQFF.

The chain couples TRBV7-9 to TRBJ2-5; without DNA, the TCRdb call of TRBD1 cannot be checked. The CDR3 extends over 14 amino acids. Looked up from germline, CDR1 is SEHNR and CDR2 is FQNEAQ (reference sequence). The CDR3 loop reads CASSLGQGQETQYF.

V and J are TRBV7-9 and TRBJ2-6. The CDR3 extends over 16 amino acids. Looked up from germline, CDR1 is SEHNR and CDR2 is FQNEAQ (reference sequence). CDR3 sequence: CASRKKQGSGANVLTF.

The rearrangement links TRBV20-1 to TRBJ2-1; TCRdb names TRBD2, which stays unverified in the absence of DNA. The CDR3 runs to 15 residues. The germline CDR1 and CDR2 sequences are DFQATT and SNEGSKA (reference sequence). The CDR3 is CSAKLLAGSYNEQFF.

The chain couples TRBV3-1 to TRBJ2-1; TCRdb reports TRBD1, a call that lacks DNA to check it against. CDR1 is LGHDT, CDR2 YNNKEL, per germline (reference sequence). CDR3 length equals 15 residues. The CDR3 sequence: CASSPQGSSYNEQFF.

CDR3 protein: CASSLGVREETQYF. The rearrangement uses TRBV13 and TRBJ2-5. This CDR3 region has 14 residues. Looked up from germline, CDR1 is PRHDT and CDR2 is FYEKMQ (reference sequence).

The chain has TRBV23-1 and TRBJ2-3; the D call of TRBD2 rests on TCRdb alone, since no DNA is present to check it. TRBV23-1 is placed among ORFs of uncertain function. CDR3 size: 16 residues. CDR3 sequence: CASSQSPSGRTDTQYF.

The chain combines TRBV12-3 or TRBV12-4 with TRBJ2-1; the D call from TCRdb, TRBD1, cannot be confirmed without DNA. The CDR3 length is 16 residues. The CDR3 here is CASKPTDRGAYNEQFF.

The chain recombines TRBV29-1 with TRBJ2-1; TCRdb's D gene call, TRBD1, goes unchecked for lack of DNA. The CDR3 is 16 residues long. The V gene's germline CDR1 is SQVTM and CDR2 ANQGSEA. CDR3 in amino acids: CSVRGAGGRSYNEQFF.

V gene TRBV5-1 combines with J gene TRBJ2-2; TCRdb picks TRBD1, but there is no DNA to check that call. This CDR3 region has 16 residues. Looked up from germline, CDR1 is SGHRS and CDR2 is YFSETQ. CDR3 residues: CASSRGQGDFTGELFF.

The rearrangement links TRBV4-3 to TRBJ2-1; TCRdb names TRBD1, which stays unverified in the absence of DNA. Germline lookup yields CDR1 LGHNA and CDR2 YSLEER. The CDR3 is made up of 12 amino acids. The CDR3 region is CASSQGAGEQFF.

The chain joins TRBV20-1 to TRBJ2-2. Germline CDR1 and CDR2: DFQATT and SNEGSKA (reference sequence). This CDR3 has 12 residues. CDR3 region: CSARTFTGELFF.

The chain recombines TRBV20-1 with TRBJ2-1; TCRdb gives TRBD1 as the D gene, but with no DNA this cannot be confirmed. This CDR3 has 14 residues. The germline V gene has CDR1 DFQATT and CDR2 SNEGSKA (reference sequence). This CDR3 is CSARVPAEYNEQFF.

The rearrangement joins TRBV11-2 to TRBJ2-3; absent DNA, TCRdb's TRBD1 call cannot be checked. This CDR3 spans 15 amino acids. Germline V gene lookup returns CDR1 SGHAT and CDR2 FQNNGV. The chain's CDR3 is CASSLPGGREDTQYF.